These T cell receptor beta chains were read from a single sample in a study of blood T cells in healthy people across ages. TCRdb reanalysed the 5' RACE reads using MiXCR and keeps one entry per CDR3 protein. The data hold about 760,000 distinct CDR3 sequences, with around 25% observed a single time. This same sample was also part of a study on T cells of mothers and their children.

What was sequenced was blood. The receptor set was obtained from a boy younger than 18 in good health. CDR3s include the opening cysteine and the closing phenylalanine or tryptophan. Fields, in order: V gene, J gene, CDR3 protein.

>TRBV4-3|TRBJ2-7
CASSQGTSGGASYEQYF
>TRBV9|TRBJ1-2
CASSAGSPADGYTF
>TRBV28|TRBJ2-3
CASSSRETDTQYF
>TRBV20-1|TRBJ2-5
CSAGDEQETQYF
>TRBV4-1|TRBJ2-5
CASSQHLAGETQYF
>TRBV20-1|TRBJ1-2
CSARDTGGNYGYTF
>TRBV5-1|TRBJ2-3
CASSEELAGEGDTQYF
>TRBV6-6|TRBJ2-5
CASSQGLAGVLETQYF
>TRBV28|TRBJ2-6
CASSTGDSGANVLTF
>TRBV7-9|TRBJ1-2
CASSSQAGTSSSGYTF
>TRBV4-1|TRBJ2-7
CASSQVIAHSYEQYF
>TRBV14|TRBJ2-1
CASSLGLAGLSYNEQFF
>TRBV12-3/TRBV12-4|TRBJ2-5
CASSSLAIQETQYF
>TRBV10-3|TRBJ1-1
CAIRENTEAFF
>TRBV2|TRBJ2-5
CASRTGHQETQYF
>TRBV6-2/TRBV6-3|TRBJ2-1
CASRSGSLSYNEQFF
>TRBV3-1|.
CASSHLASGDSYEQYF
>TRBV5-1|TRBJ2-5
CASSLGLDWLGETQYF
>TRBV29-1|TRBJ2-5
CSVEDLLTIGQGVKEETQYF
>TRBV20-1|TRBJ1-2
CSAREAGGGYTF
>TRBV20-1|TRBJ2-3
CSAARAGGPQGTQYF